This T cell receptor (beta chain) was found in a study of neurological immune-mediated disorders (dated by TCRdb to between 2017 and 2020). The study in broad terms: The study compared peripheral blood TCR-beta repertoires of HTLV-I-associated myelopathy (HAM/TSP) patients, multiple sclerosis patients and healthy controls using UMI-based sequencing. The 106 TCR-beta libraries covered PBMC samples along with longitudinal samples, technical triplicates, and paired sorted CD4+ and CD8+ T-cell subsets. The cohort comprised 65 to 75 subjects: some 15 HAM/TSP patients, some 34 multiple sclerosis patients and around 20 healthy controls. Overall study results and their limits: The highest TCR clonal expansion was observed in HAM/TSP patients, whereas the lowest was observed in MS patients, even when compared with healthy controls. Across subjects, expanded clones never shared an identical CDR3 amino acid sequence, which suggests that the TCR-beta repertoires in every group were private.

cDNA synthesis used template-switch 5'RACE with a primer carrying a 10-nucleotide random unique molecular identifier tagging each TCR transcript. Over 160 million TCR-beta sequences, covering 15-18 subjects, were produced in each sequencing run. The RNeasy kit was used to extract total RNA. The KAPA Real-time Library Amplification kit was used to amplify TCR-beta VDJ regions with primers for the TCR constant region and the 5'RACE anchor. A first PCR added sample indexes and Illumina adaptors, after which a second PCR increased the library yield. After purification with Ampure beads, the TCR product of roughly 650 bp was size-selected on a 2% E-gel SizeSelection system. Library quality was checked on a Bioanalyzer, concentration was measured with Qubit, and libraries were quantified with the Kapa Library Quantification kit before pooling. Paired-end 2 x 150 bp sequencing of the libraries was performed on an Illumina HiSeq 2500. To increase sequence diversity, about 25-30% phiX was spiked into each library pool. In the source study's methods: The UMI-based MiGEC pipeline processed quality-filtered reads and removed over 80% of raw TCR sequences during error correction. VDJ genes were aligned to IMGT germline references, and clonotypes were defined by unique CDR3 amino acid sequence plus V-J genes. Clonal expansion, Shannon diversity and CDR3 relatedness were evaluated with VDJtools (CalcPairwiseDistances, ClusterSamples), while phylogenetic trees were built in CLCbio workbench. A clone was classed as expanded if it had 8 or more unique UMIs, a cutoff based on coefficient-of-variation modelling across technical triplicates. The public reads were run again by TCRdb, first through fastp at Q25 and then through MiXCR, and only productive beta chains were kept. Merged by CDR3 protein, the rows form single entries marked with the most common genes and DNA. The V and J calls, along with clone size, are taken from TCRdb and not from the paper's own processing. For this sample there are some 35,000 distinct CDR3 sequences; roughly 10% appear just once. The top ten clonotypes cover 3% to 4.5% of the sample.

This clonotype was recorded many times. What antigen it recognizes has not been identified. One base away there is no much larger clone; base qualities are not given. TCR libraries for sorted subsets were made from some 1 million sorted CD4+ or CD8+ T cells. Peripheral blood underwent Ficoll-Hypaque density gradient centrifugation to isolate PBMCs, which were then cryopreserved in liquid nitrogen. Paired sorted CD4+ and CD8+ subsets came from healthy controls, HAM/TSP patients and MS patients. V loses 4 bases of germline sequence and J loses 6 bases, and the interval between the two ends is 10 bases. From the germline V gene, CDR1 is SGHRS and CDR2 is YFSETQ. From cysteine to phenylalanine, the CDR3 is 13 amino acids long. Only CDR3 DNA is held: 39 bases, read in frame from base 1.

Material for sequencing was CD4+ T cells from blood. The V and J genes are TRBV5-1 and TRBJ2-2, with no D gene named confidently. The TCR originated in a woman aged 25 to 39 with HTLV-1-associated myelopathy (HAM/TSP). The DNA sequence follows: TGCGCCAGCAGCAGGAGAGTGGCCGGGGAGCTGTTTTTT. This gives the protein CASSRRVAGELFF.